This T cell receptor beta chain was recovered during a study of graft-versus-host responses after intestinal transplantation. Overall study: All recipients were transplanted with multivisceral, liver-intestinal, or isolated intestinal grafts. Tacrolimus and steroids were given for around three years to all recipients after anti-thymocyte globulin induction. Study conclusions and caveats: Clonal ratios of graft-versus-host to host-versus-graft in allografts were high for patients exhibiting graft-donor T cell macrochimerism.

This table comes from immunoSEQ multiplex PCR, and its TCRdb copy is limited to in-frame clones, with some not included. The table lists around 7,400 clones, around three quarters of them singletons, with 15% to 20% in the top ten. With respect to this clone: Its cognate antigen is unknown.

Processing of graft tissue released intraepithelial and lamina propria lymphocytes. The germline gives CDR1 SGHNT, CDR2 YENEEA. This CDR3 contains 12 residues. The ends were cut back, 5 bases at V and 4 bases at J, with 7 bases in the middle. The sequencing used ileum tissue, collected roughly 240 days after intestinal transplantation. This chain links TRBV11-3 with TRBJ2-3; D is tentatively TRBD1 or TRBD2 (5 bases each). This clonotype was sampled from a human patient who received an intestinal transplant, so some T cells may come from the graft donor. The CDR3 spells CASSRGADTQYF. CDR3 DNA sequence: TGTGCCAGCAGCCGAGGGGCAGATACGCAGTATTTT.